This T cell receptor (beta chain) was profiled in a study of CXCR3-negative and CXCR3-positive naive CD8 T cells. Findings and limits, study-wide: Similar TRBV-TRBJ gene usage was seen in naive CXCR3-negative and CXCR3-positive cells, but not in memory cells. Sequencing showed both naive subsets with comparably high diversity, and memory CD8+ cells much lower. The study found more hydrophobic TRB CDR3s in CXCR3-positive naive cells than in CXCR3-negative naive cells.

The germline CDR1 and CDR2 sequences are SQVTM and ANQGSEA. This CDR3 spans 11 amino acids. As concerns this clonotype: As yet, its antigen is unknown.

Carrying UMI labels, the TRB cDNA libraries were prepared through 5' RACE. Using the 5' RACE reads, TCRdb records one entry per CDR3 protein without DNA. The listing records some 130,000 distinct CDR3 sequences. The chain employs TRBV29-1 and TRBJ1-2. This TCR was sampled from a human donor in good health. Some clones in this sample may be carry-over from other donors' samples. Source material: naive CXCR3+ CD8+ T cells from blood. Subset here: CD45RO-CCR7+CD27+CD95- naive CD8+ T cells expressing CXCR3 (TNR3+). CDR3 protein: CSVAGNYGYTF. Full variable domain (outside the CDR3, taken from reference TRBV29-1 and TRBJ1-2): SAVISQKPSRDICQRGTSLTIQCQVDSQVTMMFWYRQQPGQSLTLIATANQGSEATYESGFVIDKFPISRPNLTFSTLTVSNMSPEDSSIYLCSVAGNYGYTFGSGTRLTVV.